The rows below give T cell receptor beta chains drawn from one sample of a study of cytomegalovirus exposure and HLA in healthy donors. Method: immunoSEQ multiplex PCR; TCRdb's copy keeps in-frame clones and lacks some. The sample has about 190,000 clones; around 87% are singletons. The sequencing sample was made of PBMCs. The receptors were gathered from a woman between 18 and 30 years old in good health and CMV-seronegative. Both conserved end residues are part of each CDR3. Each record gives: J gene, V gene, clone size, D gene, CDR3 DNA, CDR3 protein. A D gene is named only where the DNA matches it firmly. Expanded clones are given a class, and other clones once, few, many or no size at all.

J gene: TRBJ1-5
V gene: TRBV6-5
clone size: .
D gene: .
CDR3 DNA: TGTGCCAGCAGTTACGGGGGGAATCAGCCCCAGCATTTT
CDR3 protein: CASSYGGNQPQHF

J gene: TRBJ1-1
V gene: TRBV7-9
clone size: once
D gene: .
CDR3 DNA: TGTGCCAGCAGCTTAACCGCACCCCCAGTTGAAGCTTTCTTT
CDR3 protein: CASSLTAPPVEAFF

J gene: TRBJ2-7
V gene: TRBV6-5
clone size: .
D gene: .
CDR3 DNA: TGTGCCAGCAGTTCTCTCAGGGGTTACGAGCAGTACTTC
CDR3 protein: CASSSLRGYEQYF

J gene: TRBJ2-2
V gene: TRBV7-8
clone size: .
D gene: TRBD1
CDR3 DNA: TGTGCCAGCAGCCCACCGCCGGGACAGGGCTGGTCCGGGGAGCTGTTTTTT
CDR3 protein: CASSPPPGQGWSGELFF

J gene: TRBJ1-3
V gene: TRBV5-5
clone size: .
D gene: .
CDR3 DNA: TGTGCCAGCAGCTTCCAAGAGGCTTACTCTGGAAACACCATATATTTT
CDR3 protein: CASSFQEAYSGNTIYF

J gene: TRBJ1-6
V gene: TRBV11-2
clone size: .
D gene: .
CDR3 DNA: TGTGCCAGCAGCTTAGGTAGCAGGGTGAATTCACCCCTCCACTTT
CDR3 protein: CASSLGSRVNSPLHF

J gene: TRBJ1-1
V gene: TRBV6-5
clone size: once
D gene: .
CDR3 DNA: TGTGCCAGCAGCCAGGGTCGTATGGCTGAAGCTTTCTTT
CDR3 protein: CASSQGRMAEAFF

J gene: TRBJ1-5
V gene: TRBV7-2
clone size: .
D gene: .
CDR3 DNA: TGTGCCAGCAGCTTGAGAGGCAATCAGCCCCAGCATTTT
CDR3 protein: CASSLRGNQPQHF

J gene: TRBJ2-1
V gene: TRBV5-4
clone size: .
D gene: TRBD2
CDR3 DNA: TGTGCCAGCGCTAGACGGGGGGGGGACAATGAGCAGTTCTTC
CDR3 protein: CASARRGGDNEQFF

J gene: TRBJ1-2
V gene: TRBV6-1
clone size: .
D gene: .
CDR3 DNA: TGTGCCAGCAGCGACTACAGGGCTAATCCCTATGGCTACACCTTC
CDR3 protein: CASSDYRANPYGYTF

J gene: TRBJ1-1
V gene: TRBV6-5
clone size: .
D gene: .
CDR3 DNA: TGTGCCAGCAGTTACGGACAGATGAACACTGAAGCTTTCTTT
CDR3 protein: CASSYGQMNTEAFF

J gene: TRBJ2-2
V gene: TRBV18
clone size: .
D gene: .
CDR3 DNA: TGTGCCAGCTCACCACCTGGCTCCTACACCGGGGAGCTGTTTTTT
CDR3 protein: CASSPPGSYTGELFF

J gene: TRBJ2-5
V gene: TRBV29-1
clone size: .
D gene: .
CDR3 DNA: TGCAGCGTTGTGAGGTATAGGAGGCAAGAGACCCAGTACTTC
CDR3 protein: CSVVRYRRQETQYF

J gene: TRBJ2-1
V gene: TRBV25-1
clone size: once
D gene: .
CDR3 DNA: TGTGCCAGCAGTGGAGGGAGGTACTCCTACAATGAGCAGTTCTTC
CDR3 protein: CASSGGRYSYNEQFF

J gene: TRBJ2-7
V gene: TRBV6-1
clone size: .
D gene: .
CDR3 DNA: TGTGCCACCAGTGACGACGGGATTGGCGAGCAGTACTTC
CDR3 protein: CATSDDGIGEQYF

J gene: TRBJ2-5
V gene: TRBV5-1
clone size: .
D gene: TRBD2
CDR3 DNA: TGCGCCAGCAGCCCCTTCCTGGCCAGCGGGGGGGCCGGGGAGACCCAGTACTTC
CDR3 protein: CASSPFLASGGAGETQYF

J gene: TRBJ2-7
V gene: TRBV4-1
clone size: .
D gene: TRBD1
CDR3 DNA: TGCGCCAGCAGCCAAGGGACAGGGGGGGTAGAGCAGTACTTC
CDR3 protein: CASSQGTGGVEQYF

J gene: TRBJ1-6
V gene: TRBV6-5
clone size: few
D gene: .
CDR3 DNA: TGTGCCAGCAGCCAGAACAGAGATTCACCCCTCCACTTT
CDR3 protein: CASSQNRDSPLHF

J gene: TRBJ2-1
V gene: TRBV5-1
clone size: .
D gene: .
CDR3 DNA: TGCGCCAGCAGCTTGGGCCCGGGGGAATGGGGTGAGCAGTTCTTC
CDR3 protein: CASSLGPGEWGEQFF

J gene: TRBJ1-6
V gene: TRBV2
clone size: .
D gene: .
CDR3 DNA: TGTGCCAGCAGTGAAGAGAGGGACTATAATTCACCCCTCCACTTT
CDR3 protein: CASSEERDYNSPLHF